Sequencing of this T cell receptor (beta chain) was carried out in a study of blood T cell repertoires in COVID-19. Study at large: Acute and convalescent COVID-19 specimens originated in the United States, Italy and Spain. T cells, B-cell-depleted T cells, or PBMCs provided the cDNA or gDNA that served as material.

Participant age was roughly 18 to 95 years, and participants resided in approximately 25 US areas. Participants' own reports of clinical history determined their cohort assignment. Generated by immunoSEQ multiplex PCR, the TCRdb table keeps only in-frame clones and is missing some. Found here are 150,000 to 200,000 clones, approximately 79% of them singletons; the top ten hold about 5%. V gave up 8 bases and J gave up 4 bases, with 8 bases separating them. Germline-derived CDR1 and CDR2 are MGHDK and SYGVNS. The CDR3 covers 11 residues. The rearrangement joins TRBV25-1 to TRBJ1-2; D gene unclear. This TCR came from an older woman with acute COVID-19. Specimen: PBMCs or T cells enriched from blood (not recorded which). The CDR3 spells CASGRIYGYTF. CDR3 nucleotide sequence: TGTGCCAGCGGCAGAATCTATGGCTACACCTTC.